This TCR beta chain is drawn from a study of cytomegalovirus exposure and HLA in healthy donors. The V end lost 4 bases, the J end lost 3 bases, and 16 bases lay between the germline ends. This CDR3 region has 16 residues. Germline V gives CDR1 SGHRS, CDR2 YFSETQ. About this clone: Its antigen is still unknown.

Study results and caveats: Cytomegalovirus status was reportedly diagnosed by the classifier with high specificity and sensitivity. Rarity characterized most TCR sequences, yet some public TCRs appeared in many donors.

The table came from immunoSEQ multiplex PCR; TCRdb's copy has only in-frame clones and leaves some out. The table records about 130,000 clones, roughly 89% of them present only once. The source material was PBMCs. The chain has TRBV5-1 and TRBJ1-4; D not resolved. This clonotype was obtained from a woman younger than 30 in good health and CMV-seronegative. The CDR3 nucleotides are TGCGCCAGCAGCGGAACATTGAGGGCGGCTAATGAAAAACTGTTTTTT. Protein product: CASSGTLRAANEKLFF.